This TCR beta chain was sequenced for a study of shared clonotypes between healthy human individuals. Clones were read by immunoSEQ multiplex PCR, and TCRdb kept only the in-frame ones, dropping some. The sample yields roughly 590,000 clones, over 95% seen once. The naive CD8 subset, CD45RO-negative cells positively selected for CCR7, excluded terminally differentiated effector memory CD45RA+ cells. General study points: Only a few donors were included, so the genetic and exposure-history diversity represented was limited.

Of note for this clone: Its antigen is unknown.

The ends were cut back, 2 bases at V and 5 bases at J, with 16 bases in the middle. CDR3 length: 14 amino acids. The germline V gene encodes CDR1 GTSNPN and CDR2 SVGIG (reference sequence). The sequenced sample was naive CD8+ T cells sorted from blood. The source of this sequence is a woman aged 25 to 39 in good health. The chain links TRBV30 to TRBJ2-7; tentatively, D is TRBD2 (7 bases). The CDR3 coding sequence is TGTGCCTGGAGTAGGGGGGCGGGAGTAAACGAGCAGTACTTC. Its protein product is CAWSRGAGVNEQYF.